These 20 T cell receptor beta chains were sequenced from one sample in a study of CD8+CD57+ T cells in acquired aplastic anemia. Patients sequenced had flow cytometry evidence of CD8+CD57+ cell expansion. Profiling that covered TCR beta VDJ and CDR3 relied on genomic DNA as its template. Each CDR3 protein gets one entry after TCRdb re-called the reads with MiXCR. Among about 120,000 distinct CDR3 sequences listed, 50% to 60% were seen once. The specimen sequenced was sorted CD4+, CD8+, or CD8+CD57+ T cells (not recorded which) from PBMCs. These receptors came from a human donor with aplastic anemia.

The chain recombines TRBV25-1 with TRBJ2-3; a possible D gene is TRBD2 (6 bases). Germline V gene lookup returns CDR1 MGHDK and CDR2 SYGVNS. The CDR3 length is 14 residues. With 6 bases removed from V and 2 bases from J, the gap between germline ends came to 12 bases. CDR3 sequence reads: CASSQAGFTDTQYF. For the CDR3, the DNA is TGTGCCAGCAGCCAAGCGGGCTTCACAGATACGCAGTATTTT.

The CDR3 coding sequence is TGTGCCAGCAGCCAGGGCTTTGGGGCCTACAATGAGCAGTTCTTC. Its translation: CASSQGFGAYNEQFF. The chain links TRBV6-1 to TRBJ2-1; TRBD1 might be the D (5 bases). V was pared by 6 bases and J by 2 bases, with 14 bases between. Germline V gives CDR1 MNHNS, CDR2 SASEGT. CDR3 size: 15 residues.

To note about this clonotype: A much larger clone differs by one base, so this may be a read error. This sequence joins TRBV6-1 and TRBJ1-5; TRBD1 is a possible D gene (6 bases). From germline, CDR1 is MNHNS and CDR2 SASEGT. Trimming removed 7 bases from V and 3 bases from J, with 16 bases in between. This CDR3 has 15 amino acids. DNA of the CDR3: TGTGCCAGCAACCGATCCAGGGACATCAATCAGCCCCAGCATTTT. Encoded protein: CASNRSRDINQPQHF.

This clonotype was counted many times. The chain recombines TRBV7-9 with TRBJ2-7, with a tentative D call TRBD2 (6 bases). V was trimmed by 4 bases and J by 2 bases, leaving 18 bases between them. The germline gives CDR1 SEHNR, CDR2 FQNEAQ (reference sequence). This CDR3 comprises 16 residues. The CDR3 coding sequence is TGTGCCAGCAGCTCCCCCGTTTTGGGCGGGGCCTACGAGCAGTACTTC. Amino acids: CASSSPVLGGAYEQYF.

Ten or more counts support this clonotype. The chain uses TRBV11-2 and TRBJ2-2; possible D gene TRBD2, 6 bases. Germline loops: CDR1 SGHAT, CDR2 FQNNGV. The length of the CDR3 is 18 residues. Trimming took 1 base from V and 3 from J, leaving 18 bases between them. The CDR3 sequence is CASSLGSMVGTYTGELFF. The CDR3 DNA reads as TGTGCCAGCAGCTTAGGGAGTATGGTCGGGACTTACACCGGGGAGCTGTTTTTT.

The rearrangement joins TRBV20-1 to TRBJ1-4; possible D gene TRBD1, 5 bases. Per germline, CDR1 DFQATT and CDR2 SNEGSKA (reference sequence). The length of the CDR3 is 13 residues. V lost 0 bases and J lost 8, with 10 bases in between. This CDR3 reads CSARDPGREKLFF. CDR3 coding DNA: TGCAGTGCTAGAGATCCAGGGAGAGAAAAACTGTTTTTT.

This clonotype turned up a few times. The chain has TRBV28 and TRBJ2-7, with D perhaps given as TRBD1 or TRBD2 (5 bases each). The ends were cut back, 6 bases at V and 3 bases at J, with 12 bases in the middle. From germline, CDR1 is MDHEN and CDR2 SYDVKM. The CDR3 length is 13 residues. CDR3 nucleotide sequence: TGTGCCAGCAGGAACCGGGACCGCTACGAGCAGTACTTC. Protein product: CASRNRDRYEQYF.

The chain recombines TRBV29-1 with TRBJ2-7, with no clear D. V was pared by 4 bases and J by 2 bases, with 9 bases between. The germline CDR1 and CDR2 sequences are SQVTM and ANQGSEA. The CDR3 covers 12 residues. The CDR3 loop reads CSVGQPPYEQYF. The CDR3 bases are TGCAGCGTTGGGCAGCCTCCCTACGAGCAGTACTTC.

This chain links TRBV7-9 with TRBJ2-7; no clear D gene. CDR3 length: 11 amino acids. CDR1 and CDR2 (germline): SEHNR, FQNEAQ (reference sequence). V lost 5 bases to trimming and J lost 1 base, with 3 bases between them. The CDR3 DNA sequence: TGTGCCAGCAGCGCTTCCTACGAGCAGTACTTC. This sequence encodes CASSASYEQYF.

The V and J genes are TRBV20-1 and TRBJ1-1, with no clear D. This CDR3 has 15 residues. Germline V lookup: CDR1 DFQATT, CDR2 SNEGSKA (reference sequence). Deletions cut 0 bases from V and 2 bases from J, with 13 bases between. The CDR3 region is CSARDAMGSNTEAFF. CDR3 sequence (DNA): TGCAGTGCTAGAGATGCTATGGGCAGTAACACTGAAGCTTTCTTT.

V and J are TRBV19 and TRBJ2-1; no firm D call. This CDR3 is 13 amino acids long. Between the trimmed V and J ends, which lost 5 bases and 9 bases, there was a span of 14 bases. The germline gives CDR1 LNHDA, CDR2 SQIVND (reference sequence). DNA of the CDR3: TGTGCCAGTAGTCTTAACTCGAACACTGAGCAGTTCTTC. It codes for CASSLNSNTEQFF. Looking up the rest from reference TRBV19 and TRBJ2-1 gives the full variable domain: DGGITQSPKYLFRKEGQNVTLSCEQNLNHDAMYWYRQDPGQGLRLIYYSQIVNDFQKGDIAEGYSVSREKKESFPLTVTSAQKNPTAFYLCASSLNSNTEQFFGPGTRLTVL.

In its sample, this clonotype was seen many times. The chain combines TRBV20-1 with TRBJ1-4; tentative D call: TRBD1 (5 bases). There are 15 residues in the CDR3. CDR1 is DFQATT, CDR2 SNEGSKA, per germline (reference sequence). Trimming pared 6 bases from V and 0 bases from J, leaving 14 bases between. The CDR3 reads CSANQGYATNEKLFF. As DNA, the CDR3 is TGCAGTGCCAACCAGGGCTATGCAACTAATGAAAAACTGTTTTTT.

V and J are TRBV24-1 and TRBJ2-3; D gene unclear. Germline loops: CDR1 KGHDR, CDR2 SFDVKD. The V and J ends lost 7 bases and 0 bases respectively, with 7 bases between them. The CDR3 runs 13 residues. CDR3 sequence reads: CATRGSSTDTQYF. As DNA, the CDR3 is TGTGCCACCAGGGGCAGCAGCACAGATACGCAGTATTTT.

V and J are TRBV19 and TRBJ1-2, with D possibly TRBD1 on 6 matching bases. Trimming removed 5 bases at V and 8 bases at J, with 21 bases between. The V gene's germline CDR1 is LNHDA and CDR2 SQIVND (reference sequence). The CDR3 is made up of 15 amino acids. CDR3 region: CASSPPTGQGSGYTF. CDR3 bases: TGTGCCAGTAGTCCACCGACGGGACAAGGAAGCGGCTACACCTTC.

The CDR3 reads CASSEFLASGKSRETQYF. In nucleotides, the CDR3 is TGCGCCAGCAGTGAGTTCCTAGCTAGCGGGAAGTCTAGAGAGACCCAGTACTTC. The chain combines TRBV10-2 with TRBJ2-5; the match to TRBD2 covers 9 bases. Trimming cost V 1 base and J 4 bases; bases outside gene matches: 13. Germline V gene data show CDR1 as WSHSY and CDR2 as SAAADI. This CDR3 is 18 amino acids long.

The chain links TRBV18 to TRBJ2-5; TRBD2 is a possible D gene (5 bases). V lost 5 bases, J lost 0 bases, and 10 bases lay in between. Germline loops: CDR1 KGHSH, CDR2 LQKENI. The CDR3 sequence is 14 residues long. CDR3 region: CASSMRAHQETQYF. The CDR3 DNA follows: TGTGCCAGCTCAATGCGGGCTCACCAAGAGACCCAGTACTTC.

V gene TRBV7-2 combines with J gene TRBJ2-7, with 9 positions matching TRBD1. Germline V gene data show CDR1 as SGHTA and CDR2 as FQGNSA. The CDR3 runs 14 residues. J gave up 1 base and V 5 bases, and 3 bases lay outside the gene matches. CDR3 DNA sequence: TGTGCCAGCAGCCAGACAGGGGGTTCCTACGAGCAGTACTTC. This codes for CASSQTGGSYEQYF.

This clonotype was found many times. V usage is TRBV27 and J usage is TRBJ2-7, with D possibly matching TRBD2 (6 bases). The CDR3 covers 13 residues. Trimming shortened V by 3 bases and J by 3 bases, and 9 bases separated the two germline ends. The germline gives CDR1 MNHEY, CDR2 SMNVEV (reference sequence). CDR3 nucleotides: TGTGCCAGCAGTTTCGTGCGGGGCTACGAGCAGTACTTC. It translates to CASSFVRGYEQYF.

In DNA form, the CDR3 reads TGTGCCACCAGCAATCTGGGAAGTAATGAAAAACTGTTTTTT. This codes for CATSNLGSNEKLFF. The V call is TRBV15, the J call TRBJ1-4; no clear D gene. CDR1 and CDR2 from the germline V gene are LNHNV and YYDKDF (reference sequence). Trimming stripped 4 bases from V and 4 bases from J, with 10 bases between. The CDR3 runs to 14 residues.

The CDR3: CSARDPGKGNTEAFF. The CDR3 nucleotides are TGCAGTGCTAGAGACCCAGGGAAAGGGAACACTGAAGCTTTCTTT. V usage is TRBV20-1 and J usage is TRBJ1-1, with D possibly matching TRBD1 (5 bases). The CDR3 spans 15 residues. V was clipped by 0 bases and J by 1 base, with 12 bases between them. Germline lookup yields CDR1 DFQATT and CDR2 SNEGSKA (reference sequence).